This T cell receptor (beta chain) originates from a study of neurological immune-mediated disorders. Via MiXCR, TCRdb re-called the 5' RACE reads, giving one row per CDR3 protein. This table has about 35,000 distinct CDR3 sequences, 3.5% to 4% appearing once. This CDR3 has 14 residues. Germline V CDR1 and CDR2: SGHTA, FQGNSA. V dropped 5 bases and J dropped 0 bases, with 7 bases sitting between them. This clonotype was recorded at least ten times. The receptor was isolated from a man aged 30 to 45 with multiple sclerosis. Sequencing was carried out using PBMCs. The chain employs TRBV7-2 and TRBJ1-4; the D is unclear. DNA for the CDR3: TGTGCCAGCAGCCCGCACACAACTAATGAAAAACTGTTTTTT. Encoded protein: CASSPHTTNEKLFF.